What follows are 24 T cell receptor beta chains derived from one specimen sequenced in a study of blood T cell repertoires in COVID-19. Method: immunoSEQ multiplex PCR; TCRdb's copy keeps in-frame clones and lacks some. The profile shows about 260,000 clones, around 86% of them singletons. The sample consisted of peripheral blood. These receptors were taken from an older woman with COVID-19, enrolled during active disease.

This chain links TRBV7-3 with TRBJ2-1; 7 bases map to TRBD2. The germline V gene has CDR1 SGHTA and CDR2 FQGTGA. The CDR3 extends over 14 amino acids. V trimming: 6 bases; J trimming: 9 bases; junction bases outside the gene matches: 11. CDR3 bases: TGTGCCAGCAGTCCCGGGACTACCTACCTTGAGCAGTTCTTC. Its protein product is CASSPGTTYLEQFF.

The gene calls are TRBV7-2 and TRBJ1-2; D call uncertain. CDR1 and CDR2 from the germline V gene are SGHTA and FQGNSA. CDR3 length: 12 residues. Trimming removed 0 bases from V and 7 bases from J, with 6 bases in between. The CDR3 sequence is CASSLAGFGYTF. The CDR3 nucleotides read TGTGCCAGCAGCTTAGCGGGCTTTGGCTACACCTTC.

The chain links TRBV24-1 to TRBJ2-1; 12 nucleotides agree with TRBD1. The CDR3 extends over 21 amino acids. Per germline, CDR1 KGHDR and CDR2 SFDVKD. The V gene end was trimmed by 3 bases and the J gene end by 0 bases; junction bases not matched to a gene: 14. CDR3 residues: CATSDASGTGGLLSSYNEQFF. DNA for the CDR3: TGTGCCACCAGTGATGCCTCCGGGACAGGGGGCTTACTAAGCTCCTACAATGAGCAGTTCTTC.

In nucleotides, the CDR3 is TGTGCCAGCAGCTTGCCCCGGGCAGGGTTGGATCTTAACTATGGCTACACCTTC. It encodes CASSLPRAGLDLNYGYTF. J is TRBJ1-2 and V is TRBV5-4; maybe TRBD1 (5 bases). The CDR3 extends over 18 amino acids. Trimming cost V 1 base and J 1 base, with 20 bases left between them. The germline V gene encodes CDR1 SGHNT and CDR2 YYREEE (reference sequence).

The genes are TRBV6-5 and TRBJ2-1, with D unresolved. The CDR3 is made up of 14 amino acids. With 5 bases removed from V and 6 bases from J, the gap between germline ends came to 14 bases. CDR1 and CDR2 from the germline V gene are MNHEY and SVGAGI. CDR3 in amino acids: CASSLSRYLNEQFF. CDR3 sequence (DNA): TGTGCCAGCAGTCTGAGCCGGTACCTCAATGAGCAGTTCTTC.

In its sample, this clone was seen a few times. The chain couples TRBV19 to TRBJ1-2; D is perhaps TRBD1 (6 bases). The CDR3 consists of 12 residues. V was clipped by 10 bases and J by 3 bases, with 12 bases between them. Germline V lookup: CDR1 LNHDA, CDR2 SQIVND (reference sequence). DNA for the CDR3: TGTGCCACCTGGGGGGGCTACTATGGCTACACCTTC. Protein product: CATWGGYYGYTF.

The chain has TRBV28 and TRBJ2-2; D gene uncertain. The V gene lost 5 bases and the J gene lost 4 bases, with 23 bases spanning the gap. Germline CDR1 is MDHEN and CDR2 is SYDVKM. The CDR3 is 18 residues long. The CDR3 nucleotides read TGTGCCAGCAGTGAAGCCCCCGCCGGAGTCCGTCGCACCGGGGAGCTGTTTTTT. Protein sequence: CASSEAPAGVRRTGELFF.

The chain employs TRBV6-5 and TRBJ2-5, with a weak D call TRBD1 (6 bases). Germline CDR1 is MNHEY and CDR2 is SVGAGI. This CDR3 region has 14 residues. With 6 bases removed from V and 7 bases from J, the gap between germline ends came to 18 bases. CDR3 in amino acids: CASSYGGPGGTQYF. The CDR3 DNA is TGTGCCAGCAGCTATGGGGGCCCTGGTGGGACCCAGTACTTC.

The chain links TRBV19 to TRBJ2-3; TRBD2 aligns across 14 bases. The CDR3 length is 17 residues. From germline, CDR1 is LNHDA and CDR2 SQIVND (reference sequence). Trimming took 4 bases from V and 1 from J; bases not matched to a gene: 4. CDR3 sequence: CASSTRLAGGRTDTQYF. The DNA for the CDR3 is TGTGCCAGTAGTACCAGACTAGCGGGAGGGCGCACAGATACGCAGTATTTT.

V gene TRBV5-1 combines with J gene TRBJ2-3; possible D gene TRBD1, 6 bases. Germline CDR1 reads SGHRS; CDR2 reads YFSETQ. The V end was cut by 0 bases, the J end by 4 bases, with 9 bases between. The CDR3 has 14 amino acids. CDR3: CASSLDRAPDTQYF. CDR3 DNA: TGCGCCAGCAGCTTGGACAGGGCCCCAGATACGCAGTATTTT.

The V gene is TRBV5-1, the J gene TRBJ1-1; D is ambiguous. CDR1 and CDR2 from the germline V gene are SGHRS and YFSETQ. The CDR3 covers 13 residues. Trimming left V 0 bases short and J 0 bases short, with 3 bases between. The CDR3 DNA sequence: TGCGCCAGCAGCTTGGGTATGAACACTGAAGCTTTCTTT. Protein product: CASSLGMNTEAFF.

This clone was counted a few times. The chain uses TRBV11-2 and TRBJ2-3; 8 bases agree with TRBD1. Trimming at V came to 4 bases and at J to 0 bases, leaving 12 bases not matched to a gene. The CDR3 runs 18 residues. Germline assignment: CDR1 SGHAT and CDR2 FQNNGV. The CDR3 DNA reads as TGTGCCAGCAGCTCGGGGACAGGCTTTTGGTTGAGCACAGATACGCAGTATTTT. Amino acids: CASSSGTGFWLSTDTQYF.

The chain uses TRBV6-5 and TRBJ2-7; maybe TRBD2 (6 bases). The ends were cut back, 6 bases at V and 5 bases at J, with 14 bases in the middle. Germline assignment: CDR1 MNHEY and CDR2 SVGAGI. The CDR3 extends over 13 amino acids. The CDR3 loop reads CASRRAGTDEQYF. The CDR3 DNA is TGTGCCAGCAGGAGGGCAGGGACTGACGAGCAGTACTTC.

The rearrangement joins TRBV2 to TRBJ1-5; D may be TRBD1 (5 bases). Germline V CDR1 and CDR2: SNHLY, FYNNEI. The length of the CDR3 is 14 residues. The V end was cut by 1 base, the J end by 3 bases, with 7 bases between. The CDR3 here is CASSEGTLNQPQHF. The CDR3 coding sequence is TGTGCCAGCAGTGAAGGGACACTCAATCAGCCCCAGCATTTT.

This chain connects TRBV29-1 to TRBJ1-1; 8 bases line up with TRBD1. Trimming cost V 7 bases and J 4 bases; bases outside gene matches: 11. Per the germline V gene, CDR1 is SQVTM and CDR2 is ANQGSEA. The CDR3 length is 14 residues. In nucleotides, the CDR3 is TGCAGCGCCGGACGGGCAGGGGGCATCACTGAAGCTTTCTTT. Protein sequence: CSAGRAGGITEAFF.

This chain uses TRBV6-5 with TRBJ1-1, with D hard to call. V was cut by 7 bases and J by 3 bases, with 6 bases left in between. Germline V lookup: CDR1 MNHEY, CDR2 SVGAGI. The CDR3 runs 11 residues. CDR3 protein: CASNGYTEAFF. The DNA of the CDR3 is TGTGCCAGCAACGGGTACACTGAAGCTTTCTTT.

This clone showed up just once. The V and J genes are TRBV18 and TRBJ1-1; maybe TRBD1 (5 bases). Trimming removed 0 bases at V and 0 bases at J, with 11 bases between. Per germline, CDR1 KGHSH and CDR2 LQKENI. This CDR3 has 16 amino acids. The CDR3 coding sequence is TGTGCCAGCTCACCACCGGGCAGGGTAATGAACACTGAAGCTTTCTTT. Its protein is CASSPPGRVMNTEAFF.

The chain has TRBV4-3 and TRBJ1-1; D ambiguous. The CDR3 covers 13 residues. The V gene's germline CDR1 is LGHNA and CDR2 YSLEER. V lost 2 bases, J lost 10 bases, and 14 bases lay in between. The CDR3 DNA sequence: TGCGCCAGCAGCCAATTGGGAGGACTCGGAGCTTTCTTT. Amino acid sequence: CASSQLGGLGAFF.

The table lists this clone with a count of one. The V gene is TRBV7-9, the J gene TRBJ1-1; TRBD1 might be the D (6 bases). The CDR3 loop spans 14 amino acids. CDR1 SEHNR and CDR2 FQNEAQ come from the germline V gene (reference sequence). V was clipped by 6 bases and J by 1 base, with 12 bases between them. CDR3 region: CASRSTGGNTEAFF. In nucleotides, the CDR3 is TGTGCCAGCAGATCGACAGGAGGGAACACTGAAGCTTTCTTT.

V and J are TRBV19 and TRBJ1-5; perhaps TRBD1 as D (6 bases). The germline CDR1 and CDR2 sequences are LNHDA and SQIVND (reference sequence). The CDR3 is 16 amino acids. V dropped 7 bases and J dropped 6 bases, with 22 bases sitting between them. The CDR3 sequence is CASNPTAAGEFQPQHF. The CDR3, as DNA: TGTGCCAGTAACCCGACCGCGGCAGGGGAATTTCAGCCCCAGCATTTT.

This chain links TRBV5-4 with TRBJ2-5, with 8 bases identical to TRBD2. The CDR3 covers 14 residues. Germline trimming cut 4 bases from V and 1 base from J; bases unmatched to any gene: 3. Per germline, CDR1 SGHNT and CDR2 YYREEE (reference sequence). For the CDR3, the DNA is TGTGCCAGCAGCCCGGGGACTAGCCAAGAGACCCAGTACTTC. Amino acids: CASSPGTSQETQYF.

In the case of this clone: Distinct nucleotide sequences in the sample also encode this CDR3. The rearrangement joins TRBV9 to TRBJ2-7, with a tentative D call TRBD2 (6 bases). Germline assignment: CDR1 SGDLS and CDR2 YYNGEE. V was trimmed by 0 bases and J by 2 bases, leaving 9 bases between them. This CDR3 comprises 14 residues. For the CDR3, the DNA is TGTGCCAGCAGCGTAGGTGGAGGGACCTACGAGCAGTACTTC. Encoded protein: CASSVGGGTYEQYF.

The rearrangement uses TRBV28 and TRBJ2-7; 7 bases are a match to TRBD1. Trimming removed 6 bases from V and 2 bases from J; junction bases left unmatched: 13. Germline V gene sequence: CDR1 MDHEN, CDR2 SYDVKM. The CDR3 is 16 amino acids. The CDR3: CASRPAAQQGTYEQYF. The CDR3 region has the DNA TGTGCCAGCAGACCGGCTGCGCAACAGGGGACCTACGAGCAGTACTTC.

The chain uses TRBV7-9 and TRBJ1-6, with 7 bases identical to TRBD1. The V gene end was trimmed by 2 bases and the J gene end by 6 bases; junction bases not matched to a gene: 1. The V gene's germline CDR1 is SEHNR and CDR2 FQNEAQ (reference sequence). The CDR3 consists of 14 residues. Written as DNA, the CDR3 is TGTGCCAGCAGCTTATACAGGGGTAATTCACCCCTCCACTTT. This sequence encodes CASSLYRGNSPLHF.